The rows below give T cell receptor beta chains drawn from one sample of a study of spatial heterogeneity in lung cancer. TCRdb re-called the 5' RACE reads with MiXCR, one entry per CDR3 protein. The table includes approximately 15,000 distinct CDR3 sequences, approximately 6.2% detected once. This specimen consisted of lung tumor tissue, obtained at surgery. The receptors here all came from a male donor with early-stage non-small cell lung cancer. Each CDR3 is given with its conserved first and last residue. The order of the fields is J gene, clone size, V gene, D gene, CDR3 DNA, CDR3 protein. D genes are given only for firm matches. Only part of the rows carry a size: once, few, many, or a class if the clone is expanded.

TRBJ1-5	many	TRBV19	.	TGTGCCAGTAGTATAGATCGACTGGGGTTTAGCAATCAGCCCCAGCATTTT	CASSIDRLGFSNQPQHF
TRBJ2-2	many	TRBV7-3	TRBD1	TGTGCCAGCAGCTCGACAGGGAGCACCGGGGAGCTGTTTTTT	CASSSTGSTGELFF
TRBJ1-1	many	TRBV6-5	.	TGTGCCAGCAGTTATAAGACTCTAGGAAAAGCTTTCTTT	CASSYKTLGKAFF
TRBJ1-5	many	TRBV6-2/TRBV6-3	.	TGTGCCAGCAGTTACGGGTCGGGTCAGCCCCAGCATTTT	CASSYGSGQPQHF
TRBJ2-2	many	TRBV7-3	.	TGTGCCAGCAGCTTGGAGGTCGGGGAGCTGTTTTTT	CASSLEVGELFF
TRBJ2-1	many	TRBV7-3	.	TGTGCCAGCAGTTTCGGGGTTAAGAATGAGCAGTTCTTC	CASSFGVKNEQFF
TRBJ2-2	many	TRBV3-1	.	TGTGCCAGCAGCCAAGTGCAGCGGAGGGCCGGGGAGCTGTTTTTT	CASSQVQRRAGELFF
TRBJ2-2	medium-sized	TRBV5-5	.	TGTGCCAGCAGCTTTCAGCGGCTGAACACCGGGGAGCTGTTTTTT	CASSFQRLNTGELFF
TRBJ2-7	many	TRBV3-1	.	TGTGCCAGCAGCCAAGACAGGGTAGGGGGGGACGAGCAGTACTTC	CASSQDRVGGDEQYF
TRBJ2-1	.	TRBV5-6	.	TGTGCCAGCAGCCTTGGGGGGCCTTACAATGAGCAGTTCTTC	CASSLGGPYNEQFF
TRBJ1-1	many	TRBV7-8	.	TGTGCCACCTTTCGAGCGGCATCGAAGACTGAAGCTTTCTTT	CATFRAASKTEAFF
TRBJ1-5	medium-sized	TRBV5-1	.	TGCGCCAGCAGCTTGGATACAGGTCACGGTCAGCCCCAGCATTTT	CASSLDTGHGQPQHF
TRBJ1-4	few	TRBV11-1	.	TGTGCCAGCAGCCCCGACCAGACAAAACTGTTTTTT	CASSPDQTKLFF
TRBJ2-7	many	TRBV12-3/TRBV12-4	.	TGTGCCAGCAGCTCCAACTACGAGCAGTACTTC	CASSSNYEQYF
TRBJ1-6	many	TRBV2	.	TGTGCCAGCAGCGTACCGGGGTCACCCCTCCACTTT	CASSVPGSPLHF
TRBJ2-3	.	TRBV15	TRBD1	TGTGCCACCAGCAGAGCACAGGGGATCACAGATACGCAGTATTTT	CATSRAQGITDTQYF
TRBJ2-3	few	TRBV5-1	.	TGCGCCAGCAGCGCAGACAGCACAGATACGCAGTATTTT	CASSADSTDTQYF
TRBJ2-7	many	TRBV11-2	.	TGTGCCAGCAGCTTAAACCTGGGGACCTACGAGCAGTACTTC	CASSLNLGTYEQYF
TRBJ2-5	many	TRBV20-1	TRBD2	TGCAGTGCTACAACCCCACTAGCGGGAAACCCCCTAAGATATGGGACCCAGTACTTC	CSATTPLAGNPLRYGTQYF
TRBJ1-5	many	TRBV20-1	.	TGCAGTGCTAGAGATTGGGGTCAACCTAATAGCAATCAGCCCCAGCATTTT	CSARDWGQPNSNQPQHF
TRBJ1-3	many	TRBV7-2	.	TGTGCCAGCAGCTTGGACTATACCTCCGGAAACACCATATATTTT	CASSLDYTSGNTIYF
TRBJ1-1	few	TRBV11-3	.	TGTGCCAGCAGCTTAGATCGGGTAACTGAAGCTTTCTTT	CASSLDRVTEAFF
TRBJ2-1	.	TRBV7-9	TRBD2	TGTGCCAGCAGCCCCAGGCTAGCGGGTGACAATGAGCAGTTCTTC	CASSPRLAGDNEQFF
TRBJ2-7	many	TRBV20-1	TRBD1	TGCAGTGCTAGAGATTTCCGGACAGGCTTCTACGAGCAGTACTTC	CSARDFRTGFYEQYF
TRBJ1-1	many	TRBV5-1	TRBD1	TGCGCCAGCAGCTTGCAAGGGGGCGGGAGGACTGAAGCTTTCTTT	CASSLQGGGRTEAFF
TRBJ2-7	many	TRBV6-1	TRBD1	TGTGCCAGCACCGCGACAGGGGGGGAGAGGGAGCAGTACTTC	CASTATGGEREQYF
TRBJ2-1	many	TRBV28	TRBD2	TGTGCCAGCATCGGAGCGGGAACCTACAATGAGCAGTTCTTC	CASIGAGTYNEQFF
TRBJ2-1	many	TRBV29-1	TRBD1	TGCAGCGTAGGTGGGGGGACAGGGGTTTACAATGAGCAGTTCTTC	CSVGGGTGVYNEQFF
TRBJ2-5	once	TRBV7-8	TRBD2	TGTGCCAGCAGCCAAGGGACTAGCGTCGAGACCCAGTACTTC	CASSQGTSVETQYF
TRBJ1-2	many	TRBV28	.	TGTGCCAGCAGTTTGGGGGGCTATGGCTACACCTTC	CASSLGGYGYTF
TRBJ2-5	many	TRBV5-5	TRBD2	TGTGCCAGCATTCTAGCGGGGGGGCTGGAGACCCAGTACTTC	CASILAGGLETQYF
TRBJ1-2	many	TRBV20-1	.	TGCAGTGCTACGGGCGGCGGGGGAAGTAACTATGGCTACACCTTC	CSATGGGGSNYGYTF
TRBJ1-1	medium-sized	TRBV6-2/TRBV6-3	.	TGTGCCAGCAGTTACGAGGCAGGAGAATTCGGTGAAGCTTTCTTT	CASSYEAGEFGEAFF
TRBJ2-3	many	TRBV28	TRBD2	TGTGCCAGTTCTACTGGGGCTAGCGGGAGTGATACGCAGTATTTT	CASSTGASGSDTQYF
TRBJ2-7	medium-sized	TRBV20-1	TRBD1	TGCAGTGGAGTGGACAGGGCATCCCAATCCGACGAGCAGTACTTC	CSGVDRASQSDEQYF
TRBJ1-1	few	TRBV3-1	TRBD1	TGTGCCAGCAGCAGAAGACAGGGGATGAACACTGAAGCTTTCTTT	CASSRRQGMNTEAFF
TRBJ2-2	many	TRBV7-7	TRBD1	TGTGCTAGCAGCTTAGCAGGGGGCGCCGGGGAGCTGTTTTTT	CASSLAGGAGELFF
TRBJ2-7	.	TRBV2	TRBD2	TGTGCCAGCAGGCAGTCTAGCGGATACGAGCAGTACTTC	CASRQSSGYEQYF
TRBJ2-1	few	TRBV19	.	TGTGCCAGTAGTATTAAACAGGGGCCCAGGAGGGGTGAGCAGTTCTTC	CASSIKQGPRRGEQFF
TRBJ1-3	.	TRBV3-1	.	TGTGCCAGCAGCCAAGACCGCTGGACTGGAAACACCATATATTTT	CASSQDRWTGNTIYF